These 27 T cell receptor beta chains originate from one sample sequenced in a study of blood T cell repertoires in COVID-19. The data were produced by immunoSEQ multiplex PCR, yet TCRdb's version contains in-frame clones alone and is incomplete. Among approximately 71,000 clones listed, roughly nine tenths were seen once. Sequencing was done on a sample of peripheral blood. The receptor source for this set is a woman between 18 and 29 years old with acute or convalescent COVID-19.

This chain uses TRBV18 with TRBJ1-4; possibly TRBD1 for D (5 bases). Germline V gene sequence: CDR1 KGHSH, CDR2 LQKENI. The V end was cut by 3 bases, the J end by 0 bases, with 11 bases between. This CDR3 comprises 16 residues. CDR3 in DNA: TGTGCCAGCTCACCGGGGCCACTAACAACTAATGAAAAACTGTTTTTT. The encoded protein is CASSPGPLTTNEKLFF.

The chain has TRBV13 and TRBJ2-5, with unresolved D. V was shortened by 2 bases and J by 5 bases, with 12 bases between the two germline ends. Germline V gene sequence: CDR1 PRHDT, CDR2 FYEKMQ (reference sequence). CDR3 length: 14 residues. The CDR3 spells CASSLFGAYETQYF. In DNA form, the CDR3 reads TGTGCCAGCAGCTTATTCGGAGCGTATGAGACCCAGTACTTC.

V is TRBV6-5 and J is TRBJ2-7; TRBD2 agrees at 10 bases. The CDR3 is 15 amino acids. Trimming removed 6 bases from V and 5 bases from J; junction bases left unmatched: 10. CDR1 MNHEY and CDR2 SVGAGI come from the germline V gene. The CDR3 sequence: CASRPPGLASDEQYF. In nucleotides, the CDR3 is TGTGCCAGCAGACCCCCGGGACTAGCGTCCGACGAGCAGTACTTC.

The gene calls are TRBV7-6 and TRBJ1-5; D is undetermined. The ends were cut back, 4 bases at V and 0 bases at J, with 19 bases in the middle. CDR1 is SGHVS and CDR2 is FNYEAQ in the germline V gene. The CDR3 runs to 18 residues. The CDR3 DNA follows: TGTGCCAGCAGCTGGTCTTCTTCTCGCAGTTCTAGCAATCAGCCCCAGCATTTT. This translates into CASSWSSSRSSSNQPQHF.

The V call is TRBV10-3, the J call TRBJ1-3; D perhaps matches TRBD1 (6 bases). Trimming removed 3 bases from V and 3 bases from J, with 15 bases in between. Germline V gives CDR1 ENHRY, CDR2 SYGVKD. This CDR3 has 16 residues. The CDR3, as DNA: TGTGCCATCAGTGATGCCGGCGGGGGCAATGGAAACACCATATATTTT. Protein sequence: CAISDAGGGNGNTIYF.

The CDR3 sequence: CASSPLAGALGTGELFF. The CDR3 bases are TGTGCCAGCAGTCCCCTAGCGGGAGCTTTAGGGACCGGGGAGCTGTTTTTT. The rearrangement joins TRBV6-6 to TRBJ2-2; the match to TRBD2 covers 10 bases. Unmatched junction bases numbered 11, after V lost 5 bases and J lost 5 bases. Per the germline V gene, CDR1 is MNHNY and CDR2 is SVGAGI (reference sequence). CDR3 length equals 17 residues.

The V and J genes are TRBV9 and TRBJ2-2; D perhaps matches TRBD2 (6 bases). CDR1 and CDR2 from the germline V gene are SGDLS and YYNGEE. The CDR3 spans 17 residues. Between the trimmed V and J ends, which lost 4 bases and 5 bases, there was a span of 21 bases. The CDR3 DNA reads as TGTGCCAGCAGCCGAATCCGGGGAAGCGGAGGGACCGGGGAGCTGTTTTTT. It encodes CASSRIRGSGGTGELFF.

This chain links TRBV12-3 or TRBV12-4 with TRBJ1-1; D might be TRBD1 (5 bases). The CDR3 extends over 13 amino acids. Trimming took off 10 bases at V and 6 bases at J, with 18 bases between the two ends. CDR3 region: CATKRGVRAEAFF. CDR3 in DNA: TGTGCCACGAAACGGGGGGTTAGGGCTGAAGCTTTCTTT.

V usage is TRBV28 and J usage is TRBJ2-1, with TRBD2 matching 10 bases. The V segment lost 4 bases and the J segment 7 bases; nucleotides outside the gene matches: 4. Germline V CDR1 and CDR2: MDHEN, SYDVKM. The CDR3 has 14 residues. CDR3 sequence: CASSSLAGVNEQFF. The CDR3 bases are TGTGCCAGCAGTTCCCTAGCGGGGGTGAATGAGCAGTTCTTC. The full variable domain, in which reference TRBV28 and TRBJ2-1 provide the parts outside the CDR3, is DVKVTQSSRYLVKRTGEKVFLECVQDMDHENMFWYRQDPGLGLRLIYFSYDVKMKEKGDIPEGYSVSREKKERFSLILESASTNQTSMYLCASSSLAGVNEQFFGPGTRLTVL.

The chain recombines TRBV19 with TRBJ1-5; 8 bases agree with TRBD1. Per the germline V gene, CDR1 is LNHDA and CDR2 is SQIVND (reference sequence). V gave up 2 bases and J gave up 2 bases; unmatched junction bases: 5. CDR3 size: 16 residues. The CDR3 region has the DNA TGTGCCAGTAGTATACTGGGACAGGCTCGCAATCAGCCCCAGCATTTT. Translating gives CASSILGQARNQPQHF.

The chain joins TRBV3-1 (or the pseudogene TRBV3-2) to TRBJ2-1, with 10 bases that match TRBD2. Per germline, CDR1 LGHDT and CDR2 YNNKEL (reference sequence). This CDR3 has 15 amino acids. Germline trimming cut 1 base from V and 6 bases from J; bases unmatched to any gene: 3. The CDR3 nucleotides are TGTGCCAGCAGCCAAGGGCTAGCGGGGGCCAATGAGCAGTTCTTC. Translation gives CASSQGLAGANEQFF.

The rearrangement joins TRBV19 to TRBJ1-6, with TRBD1 matching 8 bases. The CDR3 has 15 residues. Germline V CDR1 and CDR2: LNHDA, SQIVND (reference sequence). The V segment lost 1 base and the J segment 9 bases; nucleotides outside the gene matches: 5. Here the CDR3 reads CASSIVDRAFSPLHF. The CDR3 nucleotides read TGTGCCAGTAGTATAGTGGACAGGGCTTTTTCACCCCTCCACTTT.

V gene TRBV2 combines with J gene TRBJ1-4; a possible D gene is TRBD1 (6 bases). This CDR3 region has 16 residues. CDR1 SNHLY and CDR2 FYNNEI come from the germline V gene. Trimming took off 8 bases at V and 0 bases at J, with 16 bases between the two ends. The CDR3, as DNA: TGTGCCAGCGGCTCGGACAGACAAGCAACTAATGAAAAACTGTTTTTT. It is translated as CASGSDRQATNEKLFF.

This clone was found once. The CDR3 sequence is CASSSLDYEQYF. The CDR3 DNA follows: TGTGCCAGCAGTTCTCTAGATTACGAGCAGTACTTC. The chain couples TRBV12-3 or TRBV12-4 to TRBJ2-7; D uncertain. CDR3 length: 12 amino acids. V dropped 4 bases and J dropped 4 bases, with 8 bases sitting between them.

V usage is TRBV2 and J usage is TRBJ1-6; D gene unclear. Trimming left V 2 bases short and J 4 bases short, with 9 bases between. From germline, CDR1 is SNHLY and CDR2 FYNNEI. The CDR3 covers 15 residues. The CDR3 bases are TGTGCCAGCAGTGAATCGGGATTTTATAATTCACCCCTCCACTTT. Translating it yields CASSESGFYNSPLHF.

The chain employs TRBV29-1 and TRBJ2-3; possible D gene TRBD1, 6 bases. The germline gives CDR1 SQVTM, CDR2 ANQGSEA. Trimming removed 4 bases at V and 0 bases at J, with 14 bases between. The CDR3 is 15 residues long. CDR3 sequence reads: CSVGGLEASTDTQYF. The CDR3 DNA sequence: TGCAGCGTTGGGGGGCTAGAGGCAAGCACAGATACGCAGTATTTT.

The chain carries TRBV7-2 and TRBJ1-1, with D uncertain. Trimming shortened V by 5 bases and J by 1 base, and 23 bases separated the two germline ends. The CDR3 spans 18 residues. Germline lookup yields CDR1 SGHTA and CDR2 FQGNSA. The CDR3 reads CASSPMGGPGFSNTEAFF. The CDR3 coding sequence is TGTGCCAGCAGCCCGATGGGAGGGCCTGGGTTCTCGAACACTGAAGCTTTCTTT. Complete variable domain (other parts from reference TRBV7-2 and TRBJ1-1): GAGVSQSPSNKVTEKGKDVELRCDPISGHTALYWYRQSLGQGLEFLIYFQGNSAPDKSGLPSDRFSAERTGGSVSTLTIQRTQQEDSAVYLCASSPMGGPGFSNTEAFFGQGTRLTVV.

The CDR3: CASSLLLGDTYNSPLHF. The CDR3 nucleotides read TGTGCCAGCAGTTTACTCTTGGGGGACACCTATAATTCACCCCTCCACTTT. This rearrangement joins TRBV27 to TRBJ1-6; D possibly corresponds to TRBD1 (6 bases). V lost 2 bases and J 2 bases, leaving 13 bases between the germline ends. Germline-derived CDR1 and CDR2 are MNHEY and SMNVEV (reference sequence). CDR3 length: 17 amino acids.

The chain employs TRBV28 and TRBJ2-7, with D perhaps matching TRBD1 (6 bases). The V end lost 3 bases, the J end lost 1 base, and 13 bases lay between the germline ends. Germline assignment: CDR1 MDHEN and CDR2 SYDVKM. The CDR3 contains 15 residues. The CDR3, as DNA: TGTGCCAGCAGTTTGGCCAGGGGAATATCCTACGAGCAGTACTTC. Amino acid sequence: CASSLARGISYEQYF.

The chain links TRBV11-2 to TRBJ1-1; possible D gene TRBD1, 6 bases. The CDR3 has 16 residues. V was shortened by 5 bases and J by 1 base, with 17 bases between the two germline ends. Germline CDR1 SGHAT, CDR2 FQNNGV. Here the CDR3 DNA reads TGTGCCAGCAGCCTTCGCCGGGGGGCTAAGAACACTGAAGCTTTCTTT. Amino acid sequence: CASSLRRGAKNTEAFF.

The genes are TRBV9 and TRBJ1-6, with TRBD1 as a possible D gene (6 bases). V lost 3 bases and J lost 4, with 14 bases in between. In germline, CDR1 is SGDLS, CDR2 YYNGEE. CDR3 length equals 16 residues. Here the CDR3 DNA reads TGTGCCAGCAGCGCCCGGGACACCCGATATAATTCACCCCTCCACTTT. It yields the protein CASSARDTRYNSPLHF.

Only a few counts were recorded for this clone. The chain employs TRBV5-1 and TRBJ2-1; 11 bases align to TRBD2. The CDR3 loop spans 15 amino acids. V was clipped by 3 bases and J by 3 bases; unmatched bases: 2. The germline CDR1 and CDR2 sequences are SGHRS and YFSETQ. CDR3 loop: CASSSGLAGYNEQFF. Written as DNA, the CDR3 is TGCGCCAGCAGCTCCGGACTAGCGGGCTACAATGAGCAGTTCTTC.

The chain joins TRBV5-1 to TRBJ2-7, with D unresolved. The germline V and J ends were trimmed by 3 bases and 4 bases, with 14 bases remaining between them. Germline CDR1 is SGHRS and CDR2 is YFSETQ. This CDR3 is 14 amino acids long. CDR3 sequence (DNA): TGCGCCAGCAGCTCACAGCCCGGTGGGTACGAGCAGTACTTC. Translating it yields CASSSQPGGYEQYF.

V usage is TRBV13 and J usage is TRBJ2-3; perhaps TRBD2 as D (6 bases). Germline loops: CDR1 PRHDT, CDR2 FYEKMQ (reference sequence). Deletions cut 5 bases from V and 1 base from J, with 19 bases between. CDR3 length equals 17 residues. CDR3 DNA: TGTGCCAGCAGCCGTGCCACGGGGGTTACTGGCACAGATACGCAGTATTTT. Translation gives CASSRATGVTGTDTQYF.

Here the CDR3 reads CASSRAVSTDTQYF. CDR3 DNA: TGTGCCAGCTCACGGGCTGTTAGCACAGATACGCAGTATTTT. The chain joins TRBV18 to TRBJ2-3, with unresolved D. Trimming shortened V by 4 bases and J by 0 bases, and 8 bases separated the two germline ends. In germline, CDR1 is KGHSH, CDR2 LQKENI. The CDR3 has 14 amino acids.

V usage is TRBV7-2 and J usage is TRBJ2-3, with 8 bases identical to TRBD2. V lost 0 bases and J lost 0; bases outside the gene matches: 8. This CDR3 has 18 amino acids. The V gene's germline CDR1 is SGHTA and CDR2 FQGNSA. The CDR3 DNA reads as TGTGCCAGCAGCTTAGCGATACTAGCGGAGGGGAGCACAGATACGCAGTATTTT. It encodes CASSLAILAEGSTDTQYF.

V gene TRBV6-5 combines with J gene TRBJ2-7, with D perhaps matching TRBD1 (6 bases). CDR1 MNHEY and CDR2 SVGAGI come from the germline V gene. The germline V and J ends were trimmed by 6 bases and 0 bases, with 12 bases remaining between them. The CDR3 runs 14 residues. CDR3 residues: CASSRGGSSYEQYF. In DNA, the CDR3 is TGTGCCAGCAGCCGAGGGGGTAGCTCCTACGAGCAGTACTTC.